The 9 T cell receptor beta chains given below trace back to one sample, sequenced in a study of shared clonotypes between healthy human individuals. Profiled with immunoSEQ multiplex PCR; TCRdb holds only in-frame clones, not every one. The sample lists fewer than 400,000 clones, 74% seen once, with 10% in the top ten. The sequenced sample consisted of memory CD4+ T cells sorted from blood. Stated subset: CD45RA-negative fraction. The origin of the receptors is a young man in good health.

The V call is TRBV5-1, the J call TRBJ2-3; D is uncertain. CDR1 and CDR2 (germline): SGHRS, YFSETQ. CDR3 length equals 13 residues. Between the trimmed V and J ends, which lost 5 bases and 6 bases, there was a span of 13 bases. CDR3 nucleotide sequence: TGCGCCAGCAGTCAGAGGTCCGGGGATACGCAGTATTTT. As protein: CASSQRSGDTQYF. Combining the CDR3 with reference TRBV5-1 and TRBJ2-3 gives the whole variable domain KAGVTQTPRYLIKTRGQQVTLSCSPISGHRSVSWYQQTPGQGLQFLFEYFSETQRNKGNFPGRFSGRQFSNSRSEMNVSTLELGDSALYLCASSQRSGDTQYFGPGTRLTVL.

In this sample, this clone turned up a few times. The chain employs TRBV2 and TRBJ2-1; no definite D call. With 4 bases removed from V and 7 bases from J, the gap between germline ends came to 2 bases. CDR1 and CDR2 from the germline V gene are SNHLY and FYNNEI. The CDR3 has 10 residues. This CDR3 is CASSVNEQFF. The CDR3 DNA reads TGTGCCAGCAGTGTGAATGAGCAGTTCTTC.

V gene TRBV19 combines with J gene TRBJ2-7; possible D gene TRBD1, 5 bases. CDR3 length equals 14 residues. Trimming pared 5 bases from V and 2 bases from J, leaving 13 bases between. Germline V gene data show CDR1 as LNHDA and CDR2 as SQIVND (reference sequence). The CDR3 loop is CASSLTGGPYEQYF. CDR3 nucleotides: TGTGCCAGTAGTCTAACAGGCGGACCCTACGAGCAGTACTTC.

This clone is a singleton in its sample. The chain has TRBV5-6 and TRBJ2-5; unclear D gene. The CDR3 is 15 amino acids. Germline lookup yields CDR1 SGHDT and CDR2 YYEEEE. Trimming left V 2 bases short and J 8 bases short, with 19 bases between. CDR3 loop: CASSFVSARMNTQYF. The CDR3 DNA is TGTGCCAGCAGCTTCGTCTCGGCTAGAATGAATACCCAGTACTTC.

J is TRBJ2-5 and V is TRBV5-1, with 9 bases fitting TRBD1. The ends lost 3 bases at V and 4 bases at J; junction bases unmatched: 4. Per germline, CDR1 SGHRS and CDR2 YFSETQ. This CDR3 spans 14 amino acids. The CDR3 is CASSSEQGAETQYF. In DNA form, the CDR3 reads TGCGCCAGCAGCTCAGAACAGGGGGCAGAGACCCAGTACTTC.

There are a few counts of this clone. This CDR3 reads CASSSLAGVEQFF. The CDR3 DNA follows: TGTGCCAGTAGTTCCCTTGCAGGGGTTGAGCAGTTCTTC. The chain combines TRBV19 with TRBJ2-1; D might be TRBD1 (6 bases). V shed 5 bases and J shed 9 bases, with 14 bases lying between them. CDR1 is LNHDA, CDR2 SQIVND, per germline (reference sequence). This CDR3 region has 13 residues.

This clone was detected only once. This chain links TRBV18 with TRBJ2-7; D not certain. The V end lost 6 bases, the J end lost 1 base, and 13 bases lay between the germline ends. The CDR3 totals 14 residues. CDR1 and CDR2 (germline): KGHSH, LQKENI. The CDR3 DNA is TGTGCCAGCTCCCAAGGGCCACAATCCTACGAGCAGTACTTC. This sequence encodes CASSQGPQSYEQYF.

The chain joins TRBV28 to TRBJ1-2; 7 positions agree with TRBD1. CDR3 length: 14 residues. The V gene end was trimmed by 6 bases and the J gene end by 2 bases; junction bases not matched to a gene: 6. CDR1 MDHEN and CDR2 SYDVKM come from the germline V gene. The CDR3 nucleotides read TGTGCCAGCAGCAAGGGACAGAGAAACTATGGCTACACCTTC. This sequence encodes CASSKGQRNYGYTF.

The genes are TRBV5-1 and TRBJ1-1; D call uncertain. This CDR3 spans 18 amino acids. V lost 1 base and J lost 2, with 21 bases in between. The germline V gene has CDR1 SGHRS and CDR2 YFSETQ. This CDR3 reads CASSLTLSIGHFNTEAFF. The CDR3 DNA reads TGCGCCAGCAGCTTGACCTTATCAATCGGGCACTTTAACACTGAAGCTTTCTTT.